This T cell receptor (beta chain) was recovered during a study of blood T cell repertoires in COVID-19. Study in general: The United States, Italy and Spain supplied acute and convalescent COVID-19 samples. PBMCs, B-cell-depleted T cells, or T cells provided the cDNA or gDNA that made up the material.

A single count supports this clone. This CDR3 spans 13 amino acids. V lost 2 bases and J 4 bases, leaving 5 bases between the germline ends. Germline V gene sequence: CDR1 MNHEY, CDR2 SMNVEV (reference sequence). Authors' processing steps: By means of reference gene primer amplification, nucleated cell counts were estimated. Repertoires were generated with immunoSEQ multiplex PCR, while TCRdb's copy carries only in-frame clones and drops some. From that table come the V and J calls and clone size; the DNA was used to work out D and trimming. The data contain roughly 50,000 clones, approximately 85% of them singletons.

Sequencing was performed on peripheral blood. The V call is TRBV27, the J call TRBJ2-2, with unresolved D. The sequence was obtained from a man aged 55 to 70 with acute or convalescent COVID-19. The CDR3 region has the DNA TGTGCCAGCAGTTTAATCGGCACCGGGGAGCTGTTTTTT. As protein: CASSLIGTGELFF.